One and the same sample provided the 25 T cell receptor beta chains below, sequenced in a study of T-cell memory formation after mild COVID-19. Each CDR3 protein gets one entry after TCRdb re-called the 5' RACE reads with MiXCR. The table records some 600,000 distinct CDR3 sequences, 15% to 20% of them present only once. The sequencing input was PBMCs or a T cell subset sorted from them (not recorded which). The receptors were gathered from an adult woman who had mild COVID-19 (a few samples of this study predate the infection). Cell type and time point are not known.

Only a few counts were recorded for this clonotype. The chain has TRBV6-1 and TRBJ2-7; TRBD1 or TRBD2 may be the D gene (5 bases each). V was clipped by 2 bases and J by 5 bases, with 22 bases between them. The CDR3 is 17 residues long. The germline CDR1 and CDR2 sequences are MNHNS and SASEGT. CDR3 amino acids: CASSERRAAGTGNEQYF. Here the CDR3 DNA reads TGTGCCAGCAGTGAAAGAAGAGCAGCAGGGACCGGTAACGAGCAGTACTTC.

This clonotype was seen repeatedly, ten times or more. V gene TRBV5-1 combines with J gene TRBJ1-2; TRBD1 is a possible D gene (5 bases). The V gene's germline CDR1 is SGHRS and CDR2 YFSETQ. The CDR3 extends over 14 amino acids. Between the trimmed V and J ends, which lost 3 bases and 4 bases, there was a span of 13 bases. CDR3 DNA: TGCGCCAGCAGCTGGGACGGCGAGCCCTATGGCTACACCTTC. Translating it yields CASSWDGEPYGYTF.

The chain employs TRBV11-3 and TRBJ2-5; possibly TRBD1 for D (6 bases). This CDR3 region has 15 residues. With 3 bases removed from V and 5 bases from J, the gap between germline ends came to 16 bases. The germline gives CDR1 SGHNT, CDR2 YENEEA. The CDR3 protein is CASSFRTALGETQYF. CDR3 coding DNA: TGTGCCAGCAGCTTCAGGACAGCACTAGGGGAGACCCAGTACTTC.

This clonotype was seen many times. The chain is built from TRBV7-2 and TRBJ2-2, with TRBD2 matching 12 bases. Germline V gene data show CDR1 as SGHTA and CDR2 as FQGNSA. V trimming: 5 bases; J trimming: 4 bases; junction bases outside the gene matches: 5. The CDR3 runs to 16 residues. The CDR3 sequence: CASSLGLAGSTGELFF. CDR3 sequence (DNA): TGTGCCAGCAGCCTTGGACTAGCGGGGTCCACCGGGGAGCTGTTTTTT.

This clonotype was counted ten times or more. The chain joins TRBV4-1 to TRBJ2-1; 12 bases are shared with TRBD2. CDR1 MGHRA and CDR2 YSYEKL come from the germline V gene. The CDR3 has 16 amino acids. With V trimmed by 0 bases and J by 3 bases, 0 bases remained unmatched. CDR3 sequence reads: CASSQELAGGYNEQFF. As DNA, the CDR3 is TGCGCCAGCAGCCAAGAACTAGCGGGGGGCTACAATGAGCAGTTCTTC.

V usage is TRBV19 and J usage is TRBJ2-3, with TRBD1 as a possible D gene (5 bases). V lost 6 bases and J 1 base, leaving 17 bases between the germline ends. The CDR3 consists of 16 residues. The germline V gene has CDR1 LNHDA and CDR2 SQIVND (reference sequence). The CDR3 is CASSAFAGPRTDTQYF. The CDR3 nucleotides read TGTGCCAGTAGCGCCTTTGCAGGGCCTCGCACAGATACGCAGTATTTT.

This clonotype appeared a few times. The chain recombines TRBV20-1 with TRBJ1-2; D is uncertain. The CDR3 runs 11 residues. Trimming cost V 3 bases and J 7 bases, with 9 bases left between them. CDR1 DFQATT and CDR2 SNEGSKA come from the germline V gene (reference sequence). CDR3: CSARGRAGYTF. The CDR3 coding sequence is TGCAGTGCTAGGGGAAGGGCTGGCTACACCTTC.

This chain links TRBV7-9 with TRBJ2-3; D might be TRBD2 (6 bases). In germline, CDR1 is SEHNR, CDR2 FQNEAQ (reference sequence). The V and J ends lost 8 bases and 0 bases respectively, with 15 bases between them. This CDR3 spans 15 amino acids. The CDR3 reads CASGISGYSTDTQYF. The CDR3 DNA reads TGTGCCAGCGGGATTAGCGGATATAGCACAGATACGCAGTATTTT.

The chain employs TRBV6-6 and TRBJ2-7; 8 nucleotides align to TRBD1. This CDR3 comprises 14 residues. Germline loops: CDR1 MNHNY, CDR2 SVGAGI (reference sequence). V lost 6 bases and J lost 7; bases outside the gene matches: 11. DNA for the CDR3: TGTGCCAGCAGCAGGGGAGGCAGGGGGCAGGAGCAGTACTTC. Encoded protein: CASSRGGRGQEQYF.

In DNA, the CDR3 is TGTGCCAGCAGCTTGACCGGCAACAGGTACTCCTACGAGCAGTACTTC. It specifies CASSLTGNRYSYEQYF. The rearrangement links TRBV7-9 to TRBJ2-7, with D possibly TRBD1 on 5 matching bases. The ends were cut back, 3 bases at V and 0 bases at J, with 15 bases in the middle. Germline-derived CDR1 and CDR2 are SEHNR and FQNEAQ (reference sequence). This CDR3 is 16 amino acids long.

The sample holds a few counts of this clonotype. Its ends do not fully match the called genes, so a read error is possible. This rearrangement joins TRBV12-3 or TRBV12-4 to TRBJ1-5; D is unclear. The CDR3 contains 14 residues. CDR3 coding DNA: TGTGCCAGCAGCTTAGGTCCGGAGAATCAGCCCCAGCATTTT. As protein: CASSLGPENQPQHF.

The rearrangement joins TRBV7-9 to TRBJ1-4, with 7 bases that match TRBD1. CDR1 and CDR2 from the germline V gene are SEHNR and FQNEAQ (reference sequence). The junction had 6 bases not matched to a gene; V was cut back by 0 bases and J by 8 bases. This CDR3 spans 15 amino acids. CDR3 sequence: CASSLAGQSSEKLFF. In DNA form, the CDR3 reads TGTGCCAGCAGCTTAGCGGGACAGTCCTCCGAAAAACTGTTTTTT.

V is TRBV6-2 or TRBV6-3 and J is TRBJ1-1; the D is unclear. The V gene lost 5 bases and the J gene lost 0 bases, with 13 bases spanning the gap. Germline V gene data show CDR1 as MNHEY and CDR2 as SVGEGT. This CDR3 is built from 15 residues. This chain's CDR3 is CASSPSERLNTEAFF. CDR3 sequence (DNA): TGTGCCAGCAGTCCCTCTGAGAGGTTGAACACTGAAGCTTTCTTT.

This clonotype has a handful of counts. The chain links TRBV4-3 to TRBJ2-7; D is ambiguous. Looked up from germline, CDR1 is LGHNA and CDR2 is YSLEER. Trimming removed 0 bases at V and 3 bases at J, with 9 bases between. The CDR3 consists of 14 residues. The DNA of the CDR3 is TGCGCCAGCAGCCAAGAAATTGCAGACTACGAGCAGTACTTC. It translates to CASSQEIADYEQYF.

V gene TRBV24-1 combines with J gene TRBJ2-3; 8 bases match TRBD1. In germline, CDR1 is KGHDR, CDR2 SFDVKD. The CDR3 is 17 amino acids. V lost 4 bases to trimming and J lost 6 bases; unmatched junction nucleotides: 14. The CDR3 DNA reads TGTGCCACCAGTGAAGCAGGGGGCGATGGCAAGTCGGATACGCAGTATTTT. Its protein product is CATSEAGGDGKSDTQYF.

This clonotype was found a few times. The V call is TRBV12-3 or TRBV12-4, the J call TRBJ2-1; TRBD2 might be the D (6 bases). This CDR3 contains 11 residues. V lost 2 bases and J lost 12, with 8 bases in between. The CDR3 is CASSLLGGQFF. DNA of the CDR3: TGTGCCAGCAGTTTATTGGGGGGGCAGTTCTTC.

This clonotype was observed a handful of times. For the CDR3, the DNA is TGCGCCAGCAGCTACTCGGGACAGCTCTACGAGCAGTACTTC. Encoded protein: CASSYSGQLYEQYF. The chain recombines TRBV5-1 with TRBJ2-7; 7 nucleotides line up with TRBD1. CDR3 length equals 14 residues. V trimming: 3 bases; J trimming: 3 bases; junction bases outside the gene matches: 6. CDR1 is SGHRS, CDR2 YFSETQ, per germline.

In this sample, this clonotype turned up a few times. The rearrangement uses TRBV12-3 or TRBV12-4 and TRBJ2-1, with a tentative D call TRBD2 (7 bases). V shed 6 bases and J shed 0 bases, with 18 bases lying between them. The CDR3 consists of 17 residues. CDR3 sequence: CASSQGGGPLSYNEQFF. In DNA, the CDR3 is TGTGCCAGCAGCCAGGGCGGGGGCCCCCTCTCCTACAATGAGCAGTTCTTC.

V and J are TRBV25-1 and TRBJ2-2; 7 positions agree with TRBD1. The V segment lost 9 bases and the J segment 1 base; nucleotides outside the gene matches: 8. Germline lookup yields CDR1 MGHDK and CDR2 SYGVNS. The CDR3 runs to 15 residues. This CDR3 is CARVLTGENTGELFF. The DNA of the CDR3 is TGTGCCAGAGTGCTTACAGGGGAGAACACCGGGGAGCTGTTTTTT.

The rearrangement uses TRBV20-1 and TRBJ1-1; D not certain. From germline, CDR1 is DFQATT and CDR2 SNEGSKA (reference sequence). V dropped 0 bases and J dropped 0 bases, with 14 bases sitting between them. The length of the CDR3 is 16 residues. CDR3 amino acids: CSARDRTQALNTEAFF. In DNA, the CDR3 is TGCAGTGCTAGAGACCGGACTCAGGCCTTGAACACTGAAGCTTTCTTT.

This clonotype was detected a few times. The rearrangement links TRBV5-1 to TRBJ2-1, with 11 nucleotides matching TRBD2. The CDR3 totals 17 residues. Trimming cost V 0 bases and J 7 bases; bases outside gene matches: 9. The V gene's germline CDR1 is SGHRS and CDR2 YFSETQ. The CDR3 spells CASSLGSSGGTGNEQFF. The CDR3 DNA sequence: TGCGCCAGCAGCTTGGGGTCTAGCGGGGGGACTGGGAATGAGCAGTTCTTC.

This clonotype was seen more than once but under ten times. CDR3 amino acids: CSATGGAMNTEAFF. The CDR3 region has the DNA TGCAGTGCGACAGGGGGCGCCATGAACACTGAAGCTTTCTTT. The chain links TRBV20-1 to TRBJ1-1; TRBD1 matches at 10 bases. Germline trimming cut 6 bases from V and 0 bases from J; bases unmatched to any gene: 4. This CDR3 contains 14 residues. CDR1 and CDR2 from the germline V gene are DFQATT and SNEGSKA (reference sequence).

The chain employs TRBV20-1 and TRBJ2-1, with a possible D match to TRBD2 (5 bases). Looked up from germline, CDR1 is DFQATT and CDR2 is SNEGSKA (reference sequence). V lost 5 bases to trimming and J lost 0 bases, with 8 bases between them. The CDR3 is 13 residues long. The CDR3 nucleotides are TGCAGTGCTTATCGGGACTCCTACAATGAGCAGTTCTTC. Translated, it gives CSAYRDSYNEQFF.

This clonotype occurred a few times. The V call is TRBV5-5, the J call TRBJ1-4, with 10 positions matching TRBD1. Trimming at V came to 4 bases and at J to 3 bases, leaving 3 bases not matched to a gene. Germline-derived CDR1 and CDR2 are SGHKS and YYEKEE (reference sequence). The length of the CDR3 is 15 residues. CDR3 in DNA: TGTGCCAGCAGCGCGGGACAGGGGCCTAATGAAAAACTGTTTTTT. It codes for CASSAGQGPNEKLFF.

CDR3 DNA: TGTGCCAGCAGTGTCGAGGTCAACTATGGCTACACCTTC. It specifies CASSVEVNYGYTF. V usage is TRBV6-1 and J usage is TRBJ1-2; D ambiguous. The V gene's germline CDR1 is MNHNS and CDR2 SASEGT. The V end lost 4 bases, the J end lost 2 bases, and 8 bases lay between the germline ends. This CDR3 is 13 amino acids long.